Detailed here is one T cell receptor (beta chain). There are a few counts of this clonotype. Its specific antigen is unknown. Nothing much larger sits one base from this clone, and base qualities are not available. Every donor was a healthy Caucasian. The twin cohort consisted of three pairs of female monozygotic twins, all aged about 18 to 29 years. Positive isolation kits from Invitrogen were used to isolate the CD4+ and CD8+ T cell populations. These data originate in a study of identical twins (dated by TCRdb to the mid-2010s). Some background on the complete study: To test whether fetal clonotypes persist, this study deep-sequenced TCR alpha and beta repertoires from monozygotic twins, from unrelated adults of various ages, and from cord blood. Replicate twin experiments were performed at different times using different library preparation protocols to rule out contamination.

The library was produced with 5' RACE. The instrument was an Illumina HiSeq 2000. A universal primer binding site was introduced by template switching, and a unique molecular identifier was present in the final cDNA, enabling accurate counting of TCR cDNA molecules. Specific primers in the conserved constant-segment region were used to synthesize first-strand cDNA for TCR alpha and beta chains. To control for contamination, every cDNA library carried two barcodes: a SMART-Mk sample barcode plus Illumina barcodes. TruSeq adapter sequences along with Illumina sample barcodes were introduced in two successive PCR steps. TCR alpha and beta cDNA libraries were sequenced on the Illumina HiSeq platform with custom primers. Regarding the original processing steps: MiGEC was used to process raw reads and extract unique molecular identifiers, and MiXCR was used to find CDR3 positions. For each individual, recombination models were inferred using an EM algorithm with the repgenHMM and IGoR tools. Shared clonotype analysis was performed with the tcR package in R, normalizing sharing by the product of cloneset sizes. To study raw recombination without the effects of thymic and clonal selection, out-of-frame nonproductive sequences were analyzed. The raw public reads went through TCRdb reprocessing: fastp at Q25, MiXCR clone calling, in-frame beta chains kept. Rows with a matching CDR3 protein are joined into one entry that keeps the most common DNA and genes. TCRdb, not the original authors, processed these V and J calls. The sample table holds 300,000 to 400,000 distinct CDR3 sequences, of which roughly an eighth were seen once. Approximately 7.9% of the sample comes from the top ten.

Findings and caveats that apply to the study as a whole: In monozygotic twins, recombination models systematically underestimated out-of-frame TCR alpha sharing, but the models matched the sharing seen between unrelated individuals. Abundant cord blood beta clonotypes had fewer insertions, young adult naive repertoires showed a similar but weaker trend, and memory repertoires showed no such trend. Out-of-frame TCR alpha sequences shared between twins showed an excess of low generation-probability sequences compared with coincidental sharing between unrelated individuals. Zero-insertion analyses could be partly confounded by invariant T cells such as MAIT and iNKT, although diverse VJ usage argued against such confounding for most clonotypes. The excess sharing between twins in beta out-of-frame sequences was weaker because fewer shared sequences reduced the signal-to-noise ratio. Because the same donors could not be followed over many years, the conclusions depended on cross-sectional statistical analysis.

Between the V and J ends, shortened by 3 bases and 1 base respectively, the junction contains 9 bases. The CDR3 starts with the cysteine, ends with the phenylalanine, and has 14 residues. The DNA shown is the 42-base CDR3, in frame from base 1. These data also featured in a second study, about yellow fever vaccine responses in identical twins. The second publication reports: The authors reported that the T cell response to vaccination in identical twins appeared partly convergent and partly personalized. The study precisely tracked vaccine-responding T cell clones in identical twins.

The clonotype originates from a young woman in good health. The rearrangement joined TRBV12-3 or TRBV12-4 to TRBJ2-5; TRBD1 could be the D gene, as 5 bases match. Sequenced: CD8+ T cells sorted from blood. The sequence in DNA is TGTGCCAGCAGTTTCCACGACAGCCAAGAGACCCAGTACTTC. It encodes CASSFHDSQETQYF.